The source of this T cell receptor beta chain is a study of blood T cell repertoires in COVID-19. Study in general: T cells, B-cell-depleted T cells, or PBMCs provided the cDNA or gDNA that served as material.

Methods used by the authors: Using reference gene primer amplification, nucleated cell counts were estimated. Profiling relied on immunoSEQ multiplex PCR, and the TCRdb table lists in-frame clones only, not all of them. From that table come the V and J calls and clone size; the DNA was used to work out D and trimming. Among over 350,000 clones listed, roughly 90% were seen once. Those who participated ranged in age from roughly 18 to 95 years and resided in about two dozen US areas. Assignments of participants to cohorts depended upon their own reported clinical history. Germline V gene lookup returns CDR1 SGHTA and CDR2 FQGNSA. V lost 1 base and J lost 7; bases outside the gene matches: 3. This CDR3 spans 15 amino acids.

Sequenced input: PBMCs or T cells enriched from blood (not recorded which). The V and J genes are TRBV7-2 and TRBJ1-6, with 8 bases that match TRBD1. This receptor was obtained from a young woman with acute COVID-19. The CDR3 DNA follows: TGTGCCAGCAGCTTAGGGACAGGGCTCAATTCACCCCTCCACTTT. Translation: CASSLGTGLNSPLHF.